These T cell receptor beta chains were read from a single sample in a study of OX40 agonist ivuxolimab in advanced cancers. Clones were read by immunoSEQ multiplex PCR, and TCRdb kept only the in-frame ones, dropping some. Of tens of thousands of clones listed, 77% were seen once; the top ten hold over 1.5%. Specimen: CD4+ or CD8+ T cells sorted from blood, collected in a trial of the OX40 agonist ivuxolimab. The source of these receptors is an adult with an advanced solid tumor such as melanoma, head and neck, liver or kidney cancer. Both conserved end residues are part of each CDR3. D genes are given only for firm matches. Only part of the rows carry a size: once, few, many, or a class if the clone is expanded.

d_call j_call cdr3_length clone_size v_call cdr3_nt cdr3_aa
NA TRBJ2-1 13 NA TRBV2 TGTGCCAGCAGGATGGACGTGCTGGATGAGCAGTTCTTC CASRMDVLDEQFF
NA TRBJ2-3 11 NA TRBV7-9 TGTGCCAGCAGCTACACAGATACGCAGTATTTT CASSYTDTQYF
TRBD2 TRBJ2-1 15 NA TRBV18 TGTGCCAGCTCACCAGTTAGCGGGAGTACCAATGAGCAGTTCTTC CASSPVSGSTNEQFF
NA TRBJ1-2 12 NA TRBV28 TGTGCCAGCAGTTTGAGCAACTATGGCTACACCTTC CASSLSNYGYTF
NA TRBJ2-2 12 NA TRBV13 TGTGCCAGCACCCGTTACTCCGGGGAGCTGTTTTTT CASTRYSGELFF
TRBD1 TRBJ2-1 15 NA TRBV7-8 TGTGCCAGCAGCGGGAGTAGGGGGCCTAGGCATGAGCAGTTCTTC CASSGSRGPRHEQFF
NA TRBJ1-6 15 NA TRBV6-5 TGTGCCAGCAGTTACTCACAGGGAGGGTATTCACCCCTCCACTTT CASSYSQGGYSPLHF
TRBD1 TRBJ1-5 14 NA TRBV28 TGTGCCAGCAGGACAGGGGGGATTCATCAGCCCCAGCATTTT CASRTGGIHQPQHF
TRBD2 TRBJ2-7 17 NA TRBV19 TGTGCCAGTAGTAAGGTTAGCGGGAGGCCCGGGTACTACGAGCAGTACTTC CASSKVSGRPGYYEQYF
NA TRBJ2-5 19 NA TRBV7-8 TGTGCCAGCAGCCCTAGGGGATATTACGGGGGATTGAGGCAAGAGACCCAGTACTTC CASSPRGYYGGLRQETQYF
NA TRBJ2-1 11 NA TRBV28 TGTGCCAGCAGACTTAAGGGAGAGCAGTTCTTC CASRLKGEQFF
TRBD1 TRBJ2-7 16 NA TRBV28 TGTGCCAGCAGTAGAATAACCGGGACAGGGATCCACGAGCAGTACTTC CASSRITGTGIHEQYF
NA TRBJ1-4 13 few TRBV6-6 TGTGCCAGCAGCCTCCAGGGGAATGAAAAACTGTTTTTT CASSLQGNEKLFF
TRBD1 TRBJ2-5 15 NA TRBV27 TGTGCCAGCAGTGCACGACAGGGCCGAGGGGAGACCCAGTACTTC CASSARQGRGETQYF
TRBD1 TRBJ1-4 15 NA TRBV25-1 TGTGCCAGCAGCGCCCCCAGGGGGCGAAGTGAAAAACTGTTTTTT CASSAPRGRSEKLFF
NA TRBJ1-2 10 NA TRBV20-1 TGCAGTGCTAGACCAAGCGGCTACACCTTC CSARPSGYTF
NA TRBJ1-4 15 once TRBV18 TGTGCCAGCTCACCACGTCGAGCAACTAATGAAAAACTGTTTTTT CASSPRRATNEKLFF
TRBD1 TRBJ1-1 13 NA TRBV19 TGTGCCAGTAGTATAGAACAGGGGTCTGAAGCTTTCTTT CASSIEQGSEAFF
NA TRBJ2-7 14 NA TRBV28 TGTGCCAGCAGTTTATCGGGGGGCAACTACGAGCAGTACTTC CASSLSGGNYEQYF
TRBD1 TRBJ2-2 15 NA TRBV7-9 TGTGCCAGCAGCTTACCCGACAGGGGGTCCGGGGAGCTGTTTTTT CASSLPDRGSGELFF
TRBD1 TRBJ1-2 15 NA TRBV9 TGTGCCAGCAGCGCCAGGCCGGGACAGGCGGGGGGCTACACCTTC CASSARPGQAGGYTF
NA TRBJ2-3 17 NA TRBV4-2 TGTGCCAGCAGTCAAGAGGGAGCAGGCCGAACGGTAGATACGCAGTATTTT CASSQEGAGRTVDTQYF
TRBD1 TRBJ1-1 16 NA TRBV5-6 TGTGCCAGCAGCCCAGGGACAGCCCTCATGAACACTGAAGCTTTCTTT CASSPGTALMNTEAFF
TRBD1 TRBJ2-1 16 once TRBV10-3 TGTGCCATCAGTGAGGGCTCGGGACAGGGTAAAGATGAGCAGTTCTTC CAISEGSGQGKDEQFF
NA TRBJ1-1 13 NA TRBV14 TGTGCCAGCAGCCTAACTGGGAACACTGAAGCTTTCTTT CASSLTGNTEAFF
TRBD2 TRBJ2-7 16 NA TRBV18 TGTGCCAGCTCACCCGCCGGACTAGCGGGCGTCTACGAGCAGTACTTC CASSPAGLAGVYEQYF
TRBD1 TRBJ1-5 15 NA TRBV5-1 TGCGCCAGCAGCTCGGGGGACCAGGGGGTTCAGCCCCAGCATTTT CASSSGDQGVQPQHF
TRBD2 TRBJ2-5 15 once TRBV5-1 TGCGCCAGCAGCTTGGCAGCGGGGCTCCAAGAGACCCAGTACTTC CASSLAAGLQETQYF
NA TRBJ2-7 12 NA TRBV29-1 TGCAGCGTTGTGGAACAGTCGTACGAGCAGTACTTC CSVVEQSYEQYF
NA TRBJ2-7 18 NA TRBV5-4 TGTGCCAGCAGCAGTTCCCTGGGTTCGTGGGGGGTTTCCTACGAGCAGTACTTC CASSSSLGSWGVSYEQYF
NA TRBJ1-6 19 few TRBV5-1 TGCGCCAGCAGCTTGGTCCACGAATGGGAGGGGGTCTCGAGTTCACCCCTCCACTTT CASSLVHEWEGVSSSPLHF
NA TRBJ1-5 15 NA TRBV27 TGTGCCAGCAGTCCCCTTATCGTAGGCAATCAGCCCCAGCATTTT CASSPLIVGNQPQHF
TRBD1 TRBJ2-7 15 NA TRBV28 TGTGCCAGCAGTTTAGTTGGGACAGGGGGCGGCGAGCAGTACTTC CASSLVGTGGGEQYF
NA TRBJ2-7 15 NA TRBV2 TGTGCCAGCAGTGAATCCGCAGCTAAGACCTACGAGCAGTACTTC CASSESAAKTYEQYF
NA TRBJ1-1 9 many TRBV29-1 TGCAGCGTTGATGCGGGCTTGGCCTTT CSVDAGLAF
NA TRBJ1-2 14 once TRBV6-5 TGTGCCAGCAGTTACTCCGCAGGGGATTATGGCTACACCTTC CASSYSAGDYGYTF
TRBD1 TRBJ2-5 16 NA TRBV5-1 TGCGCCAGCAGCGTCGGACAGGGTCCCTTCCAAGAGACCCAGTACTTC CASSVGQGPFQETQYF
NA TRBJ2-5 12 NA TRBV6-5 TGTGCCAGCTGGACAAGCGGAGAGACCCAGTACTTC CASWTSGETQYF
TRBD2 TRBJ2-3 15 once TRBV11-3 TGTGCCAGCAGCTTAGTAGCGGGGGATTTTCCGAAGCAGTATTTT CASSLVAGDFPKQYF
NA TRBJ2-3 14 once TRBV5-4 TGTGCCAGCAGGCCGGACAGTTACACAGATACGCAGTATTTT CASRPDSYTDTQYF
TRBD2 TRBJ2-2 16 NA TRBV5-1 TGCGCCAGCAGCCAGCTAGCGGGGGCGAACACCGGGGAGCTGTTTTTT CASSQLAGANTGELFF
TRBD1 TRBJ1-5 14 NA TRBV5-8 TGTGCCAGCAGCTGGACAGGACCAAATCAGCCCCAGCATTTT CASSWTGPNQPQHF
NA TRBJ1-2 17 NA TRBV5-1 TGCGCCAGCAGCTTGCCGGGCGGGAGCAGAGCTAACTATGGCTACACCTTC CASSLPGGSRANYGYTF
NA TRBJ2-7 16 NA TRBV28 TGTGCCAGCAGTTCCGAGGGTCCACCGAGGGTCTACGAGCAGTACTTC CASSSEGPPRVYEQYF
TRBD1 TRBJ1-4 14 NA TRBV2 TGTGCCAGCCGGGGGACAGGGCCTAATGAAAAACTGTTTTTT CASRGTGPNEKLFF
TRBD2 TRBJ2-1 13 NA TRBV7-9 TGTGCCACCACTAGCGGGGTCTACAATGAGCAGTTCTTC CATTSGVYNEQFF
TRBD2 TRBJ2-7 14 NA TRBV19 TGTGCCAGTAGGGCTCTAGCGGGAGTCCACGAGCAGTACTTC CASRALAGVHEQYF
TRBD2 TRBJ2-2 15 NA TRBV6-1 TGTGCCAGCAAGGTTGCGGGAGGAAACACCGGGGAGCTGTTTTTT CASKVAGGNTGELFF
TRBD1 TRBJ1-2 18 NA TRBV7-9 TGTGCCAGCAGCGTAGCTTACCCGGGACAGGCCAACAGGTCCGGCTACACCTTC CASSVAYPGQANRSGYTF
NA TRBJ2-1 15 NA TRBV6-1 TGTGCCCTGGGGGATGCGGGGGCCCGGGGCAATGAGCAGTTCTTC CALGDAGARGNEQFF
TRBD1 TRBJ1-5 15 NA TRBV10-3 TGTGCCATCAGTGGGACAGGGGATAGCAATCAGCCCCAGCATTTT CAISGTGDSNQPQHF
TRBD2 TRBJ2-7 14 NA TRBV5-4 TGTGCCAGCCAACCCGGCGGGGGGGCCTACGAGCAGTACTTC CASQPGGGAYEQYF
TRBD1 TRBJ2-7 14 NA TRBV14 TGTGCCAGCAGCCAAGGACAGGGGTCCTACGAGCAGTACTTC CASSQGQGSYEQYF
NA TRBJ1-1 13 few TRBV18 TGTGCCAGCTCACCACGAGAGGACACTGAAGCTTTCTTT CASSPREDTEAFF
TRBD1 TRBJ1-2 14 NA TRBV4-2 TGTGCCAGCAGCTCCCGGGACAGGGTCAGTGGCTACACCTTC CASSSRDRVSGYTF
NA TRBJ2-7 13 few TRBV28 TGTGCCAGCAGTTTACCCTCTCTCCACGAGCAGTACTTC CASSLPSLHEQYF
NA TRBJ2-2 13 once TRBV18 TGTGCCAGCTCACCCCACAACACCGGGGAGCTGTTTTTT CASSPHNTGELFF
NA TRBJ1-3 18 NA TRBV10-3 TGTGCCATCAGCAAACAAGAGGGGCCCACTCTCTCTGGAAACACCATATATTTT CAISKQEGPTLSGNTIYF
NA TRBJ1-5 13 NA TRBV30 TGTGCCTGGAACCGGGACCCTACAGGACCCCAGCATTTT CAWNRDPTGPQHF
TRBD1 TRBJ1-1 13 NA TRBV29-1 TGCAGCGTCAAGACAGGGAGAGGCACTGAAGCTTTCTTT CSVKTGRGTEAFF